This TCR beta chain was sequenced for a study of shared clonotypes between healthy human individuals. Per the original data handling: Junction-only sequences without quality scores came from ImmunoSEQ, so filtering differed. TCRdb's table, derived via immunoSEQ multiplex PCR, lists solely in-frame clones and lacks some. D and trimming were read from the DNA, whereas the V and J calls and clone size are those reported in that table. The sample lists 550,000 to 850,000 clones, over 65% seen once, with approximately 1.8% in the top ten. This clone appeared once. Its target is unknown. Additional DNA sequences in this sample encode the identical CDR3. J lost 1 base, V lost 6 bases, and 6 bases had no gene match. The CDR3 spans 15 residues. Germline CDR1 MDHEN, CDR2 SYDVKM. The donors were adults (healthy and HIV-negative) with no recent acute infections or vaccinations. Donors, without exception, were Caucasian adults residing in Nashville, Tennessee.

Study-wide points: Rarefaction curves obtained for sorted subsets showed sequencing incomplete despite large depth.

This receptor was taken from a young woman in good health. The material sequenced was memory CD4+ T cells sorted from blood. As for subset: CD45RA-negative fraction. This chain links TRBV28 with TRBJ2-7, with TRBD1 matching over 10 bases. The DNA for the CDR3 is TGTGCCAGCAGCAGCCCGGGACAGGGGTCCTACGAGCAGTACTTC. Protein product: CASSSPGQGSYEQYF.